This T cell receptor (beta chain) was recorded in a study of human CD8 memory T cell subsets. UMI-labeled 5' RACE was used, and it produced the TCR beta libraries. After re-calling the 5' RACE reads, TCRdb lists one entry per CDR3 protein, DNA absent. The specimen's table records 2,500 to 3,500 distinct CDR3 sequences. The CDR3 contains 15 residues. The germline gives CDR1 SGHRS, CDR2 YFSETQ. By frequency, this clonotype registers medium-sized (0.01 to 0.1%). CD8+ T cells were isolated by negative magnetic selection. The chain joins TRBV5-1 to TRBJ2-3; the D call from TCRdb, TRBD1, cannot be confirmed without DNA. The sequenced sample was CD8+ T cells from PBMCs. This clonotype was obtained from a human donor in good health. This CDR3 is CASSFFGQNTDTQYF.